This T cell receptor beta chain was sequenced during a study of T cell repertoires in cytomegalovirus infection. Study-wide context: Carrying CMV and the relevant HLA type showed in public TCR beta signatures. Whole-study results and caveats: HLA-C-restricted CMV-specific TCR beta clonotypes were dominant in the ex vivo response.

MiXCR, run by TCRdb on the reads, gives a single entry per CDR3 protein. Among 150,000 to 180,000 distinct CDR3 sequences listed, roughly a quarter were seen once. With respect to this clonotype: The antigen remains undetermined.

Between the trimmed V and J ends, which lost 3 bases and 3 bases, there was a span of 8 bases. This CDR3 contains 13 residues. The specimen was PBMCs. The chain recombines TRBV12-3 or TRBV12-4 with TRBJ1-2; the D is unclear. This clonotype was sampled from a human donor in good health (CMV status not recorded). Some clones in this sample may be carry-over from other donors' samples. CDR3 nucleotides: TGTGCCAGCAGTTTCACATCCGACTATGGCTACACCTTC. Its translation: CASSFTSDYGYTF.